The 8 T cell receptor beta chains given below trace back to one sample, sequenced in a study of blood T cell repertoires in COVID-19. Generated by immunoSEQ multiplex PCR, the TCRdb table keeps only in-frame clones and is missing some. Of about 240,000 clones in the sample, roughly four fifths were seen once. Material for sequencing was peripheral blood. The receptors shown here come from an elderly woman with COVID-19, enrolled during active disease.

The V call is TRBV6-5, the J call TRBJ2-2, with TRBD2 matching over 8 bases. The CDR3 covers 15 residues. CDR1 is MNHEY, CDR2 SVGAGI, per germline. The V and J ends lost 2 bases and 6 bases, in that order; junction bases with no gene match: 5. In DNA, the CDR3 is TGTGCCAGCAGTTACCTCGGGGGGGTGGCCGGGGAGCTGTTTTTT. It encodes CASSYLGGVAGELFF.

J is TRBJ2-1 and V is TRBV2, with D tentatively TRBD1 (6 bases). Germline-derived CDR1 and CDR2 are SNHLY and FYNNEI. Trimming pared 6 bases from V and 6 bases from J, leaving 15 bases between. This CDR3 comprises 14 residues. The DNA of the CDR3 is TGTGCCAGCAGCCCCCGCCGGGACATCAATGAGCAGTTCTTC. This codes for CASSPRRDINEQFF.

There are a few counts of this clone. The chain carries TRBV29-1 and TRBJ2-2; D is uncertain. CDR3 length equals 13 residues. Germline lookup yields CDR1 SQVTM and CDR2 ANQGSEA. Trimming took 4 bases from V and 1 from J, leaving 7 bases between them. The CDR3 sequence is CSVVALNTGELFF. The CDR3 DNA is TGCAGCGTTGTAGCCTTGAACACCGGGGAGCTGTTTTTT.

The chain links TRBV3-1 (or the pseudogene TRBV3-2) to TRBJ1-1; D ambiguous. The germline V and J ends were trimmed by 5 bases and 7 bases, with 8 bases remaining between them. Germline-derived CDR1 and CDR2 are LGHDT and YNNKEL (reference sequence). The CDR3 loop spans 11 amino acids. The CDR3 DNA reads TGTGCCAGCAGCATCGGTATTGAAGCTTTCTTT. Translated: CASSIGIEAFF.

The rearrangement links TRBV3-1 (or the pseudogene TRBV3-2) to TRBJ2-3; TRBD2 matches at 7 bases. J lost 0 bases, V lost 0 bases, and 3 bases had no gene match. The V gene's germline CDR1 is LGHDT and CDR2 YNNKEL (reference sequence). This CDR3 has 16 residues. CDR3 in amino acids: CASSQEGGLSTDTQYF. CDR3 in DNA: TGTGCCAGCAGCCAAGAGGGAGGGCTTAGCACAGATACGCAGTATTTT.

CDR3 bases: TGTGCCAGCAGCCGAAGTGGGGGGACTGAAGCTTTCTTT. This codes for CASSRSGGTEAFF. The genes are TRBV3-1 (or the pseudogene TRBV3-2) and TRBJ1-1, with a possible D match to TRBD1 (5 bases). CDR1 LGHDT and CDR2 YNNKEL come from the germline V gene (reference sequence). The CDR3 extends over 13 amino acids. V was shortened by 4 bases and J by 5 bases, with 11 bases between the two germline ends.

CDR3 DNA: TGTGCCAGCAGCTTGCCGGGGGTTGGTGAAAAACTGTTTTTT. Protein sequence: CASSLPGVGEKLFF. V and J are TRBV5-6 and TRBJ1-4, with D maybe TRBD1 (5 bases). V lost 1 base and J lost 7, with 11 bases in between. CDR3 length: 14 residues. Germline values: CDR1 SGHDT, CDR2 YYEEEE.

CDR3 coding DNA: TGTGCCAGCAGCCCCGAGGGACTGTCACCCCTCCACTTT. Encoded protein: CASSPEGLSPLHF. The chain carries TRBV7-2 and TRBJ1-6, with D perhaps matching TRBD1 (5 bases). Trimming took 5 bases from V and 10 from J, leaving 12 bases between them. CDR3 size: 13 residues. Germline CDR1 SGHTA, CDR2 FQGNSA.